Below, one TCR beta chain is given with its context. The data originate from a study of shared clonotypes between healthy human individuals. Sequenced by immunoSEQ multiplex PCR; TCRdb stores in-frame clones only, minus some. The sample comprises over a million clones, 70% to 80% of which are singletons, and approximately 1.5% rests with the top ten. From germline, CDR1 is MDHEN and CDR2 SYDVKM. V lost 3 bases and J lost 5; bases outside the gene matches: 1. This CDR3 comprises 13 residues. Sequencing was done on a sample of memory CD4+ T cells sorted from blood. The subset denotes: CD45RA-negative fraction. This TCR was sampled from a man younger than 35 in good health. This chain joins TRBV28 and TRBJ2-1; 7 bases fit TRBD2. The CDR3 protein is CASSLGRDNEQFF. In DNA, the CDR3 is TGTGCCAGCAGTTTGGGGAGGGACAATGAGCAGTTCTTC. The full variable domain, with the rest looked up from reference TRBV28 and TRBJ2-1, is DVKVTQSSRYLVKRTGEKVFLECVQDMDHENMFWYRQDPGLGLRLIYFSYDVKMKEKGDIPEGYSVSREKKERFSLILESASTNQTSMYLCASSLGRDNEQFFGPGTRLTVL.